A selection of T cell receptor beta chains follows, all from one sample in a study of T cell responses to AZD1222 COVID-19 vaccine. The assay was immunoSEQ multiplex PCR, and TCRdb's table has in-frame clones only and misses some. Counted here are over 65,000 clones, around 89% occurring once; the ten biggest clones make up over 5.5%. This specimen consisted of peripheral blood, obtained on day 0 of AZD1222 vaccination. The receptors were gathered from an adult in good health. Both conserved end residues are part of each CDR3. A D gene is named only where the DNA matches it firmly. Rows may omit the clone size; those that give it use once, few, many or a size class.

v_gene: TRBV4-1
d_gene: NA
j_gene: TRBJ1-4
abundance: NA
CDR3nt: TGCGCCAGCAGCCAAGAGTGGGGGTCTAATGAAAAACTGTTTTTT
CDR3aa: CASSQEWGSNEKLFF

v_gene: TRBV2
d_gene: NA
j_gene: TRBJ1-2
abundance: NA
CDR3nt: TGTGCCAGCAAGAAGGTTGGCTACACCTTC
CDR3aa: CASKKVGYTF

v_gene: TRBV10-2
d_gene: TRBD1
j_gene: TRBJ1-5
abundance: NA
CDR3nt: TGCGCCAGCAGTGGATGGGACAGGGGCAATCAGCCCCAGCATTTT
CDR3aa: CASSGWDRGNQPQHF

v_gene: TRBV5-6
d_gene: NA
j_gene: TRBJ1-1
abundance: once
CDR3nt: TGTGCCAGCAGCTTGGGTAACTCCAGGGAGGTTGAAGCTTTCTTT
CDR3aa: CASSLGNSREVEAFF

v_gene: TRBV28
d_gene: TRBD1
j_gene: TRBJ1-2
abundance: NA
CDR3nt: TGTGCCAGCAGTGCATCCCGGGACAGGGGGCGGACTGGCTACACCTTC
CDR3aa: CASSASRDRGRTGYTF

v_gene: TRBV7-8
d_gene: NA
j_gene: TRBJ1-3
abundance: once
CDR3nt: TGTGCCAGCAGCCGAGCGGGATCCGGAGCGCCTGGAAACACCATATATTTT
CDR3aa: CASSRAGSGAPGNTIYF

v_gene: TRBV9
d_gene: NA
j_gene: TRBJ1-2
abundance: once
CDR3nt: TGTGCCAGCAGCTCGAGGGGCCCCTATGGCTACACCTTC
CDR3aa: CASSSRGPYGYTF

v_gene: TRBV14
d_gene: NA
j_gene: TRBJ1-5
abundance: NA
CDR3nt: TGTGCCAGCAGCCAAGGGGGGTGGCAGCCCCAGCATTTT
CDR3aa: CASSQGGWQPQHF

v_gene: TRBV7-9
d_gene: NA
j_gene: TRBJ1-5
abundance: NA
CDR3nt: TGTGCCAGCAGCCCTAGGGATAGCAATCAGCCCCAGCATTTT
CDR3aa: CASSPRDSNQPQHF

v_gene: TRBV12-3/TRBV12-4
d_gene: TRBD1
j_gene: TRBJ1-2
abundance: NA
CDR3nt: TGTGCCAGCAGTTTGACAGGGGGCGGAGGCTACACCTTC
CDR3aa: CASSLTGGGGYTF

v_gene: TRBV19
d_gene: NA
j_gene: TRBJ1-5
abundance: once
CDR3nt: TGTGCCACCCTAAAGGGGACCCAATCAGGACAGCCCCAGCATTTT
CDR3aa: CATLKGTQSGQPQHF

v_gene: TRBV4-3
d_gene: TRBD1
j_gene: TRBJ1-1
abundance: NA
CDR3nt: TGCGCCAGCAGCCCGGGGACAGGGGTTATGAACACTGAAGCTTTCTTT
CDR3aa: CASSPGTGVMNTEAFF

v_gene: TRBV3-1/TRBV3-2
d_gene: NA
j_gene: TRBJ1-6
abundance: NA
CDR3nt: TGTGCCAGCAGCCAAGGCCTTAGCTCCTATAATTCACCCCTCCACTTT
CDR3aa: CASSQGLSSYNSPLHF

v_gene: TRBV5-6
d_gene: NA
j_gene: TRBJ1-4
abundance: NA
CDR3nt: TGTGCCAGCAGCTTGCGTAGAACAGGTACTGAAAAACTGTTTTTT
CDR3aa: CASSLRRTGTEKLFF

v_gene: TRBV7-2
d_gene: NA
j_gene: TRBJ1-5
abundance: NA
CDR3nt: TGTGCCAGCAGCTTTTCCGGGGTAGGAAATCAGCCCCAGCATTTT
CDR3aa: CASSFSGVGNQPQHF

v_gene: TRBV6-5
d_gene: TRBD1
j_gene: TRBJ1-4
abundance: NA
CDR3nt: TGTGCCAGCAGTAACCAGGGGGCGTCGGTTGAAAAACTGTTTTTT
CDR3aa: CASSNQGASVEKLFF

v_gene: TRBV6-5
d_gene: NA
j_gene: TRBJ2-5
abundance: NA
CDR3nt: TGTGCCAGCAGTTCCGGGGGGCGAGAGACCCAGTACTTC
CDR3aa: CASSSGGRETQYF

v_gene: TRBV9
d_gene: NA
j_gene: TRBJ2-1
abundance: NA
CDR3nt: TGTGCCAGCAGCGTGACGGGGGGCCCCTACAATGAGCAGTTCTTC
CDR3aa: CASSVTGGPYNEQFF

v_gene: TRBV19
d_gene: NA
j_gene: TRBJ1-4
abundance: NA
CDR3nt: TGTGCCAGTAGTATAGTGGGTCTGGATGAAAAACTGTTTTTT
CDR3aa: CASSIVGLDEKLFF

v_gene: TRBV6-6
d_gene: TRBD2
j_gene: TRBJ2-3
abundance: NA
CDR3nt: TGTGCCAGCAGTACCGGGGGGGTCGCAGATACGCAGTATTTT
CDR3aa: CASSTGGVADTQYF

v_gene: TRBV4-1
d_gene: TRBD1
j_gene: TRBJ1-6
abundance: NA
CDR3nt: TGCGCCAGCAGCCAACCAAACAGGGGTCGCGGTTCACCCCTCCACTTT
CDR3aa: CASSQPNRGRGSPLHF

v_gene: TRBV20-1
d_gene: TRBD1
j_gene: TRBJ1-4
abundance: once
CDR3nt: TGCAGTGCTAGTCGACAGGGGAGCAATGAAAAACTGTTTTTT
CDR3aa: CSASRQGSNEKLFF

v_gene: TRBV27
d_gene: TRBD1
j_gene: TRBJ1-2
abundance: few
CDR3nt: TGTGCCAGCAGGGCTCAGGGGGCGCGTTATGGCTACACCTTC
CDR3aa: CASRAQGARYGYTF

v_gene: TRBV6-5
d_gene: TRBD1
j_gene: TRBJ2-7
abundance: NA
CDR3nt: TGTGCCAGCAGCCGAGACAGGGGGCTCTACGAGCAGTACTTC
CDR3aa: CASSRDRGLYEQYF

v_gene: TRBV24-1
d_gene: TRBD2
j_gene: TRBJ2-1
abundance: NA
CDR3nt: TGTGCCACCAGTGACAGGACTAGAAGCAATGAGCAGTTCTTC
CDR3aa: CATSDRTRSNEQFF

v_gene: TRBV5-6
d_gene: NA
j_gene: TRBJ1-2
abundance: NA
CDR3nt: TGTGCCAGCAGCTTGGTTGGGGGGGCTAACTATGGCTACACCTTC
CDR3aa: CASSLVGGANYGYTF

v_gene: TRBV19
d_gene: NA
j_gene: TRBJ1-1
abundance: NA
CDR3nt: TGTGCCAGTGAAGTAGGAGGAGTGAGCACTGAAGCTTTCTTT
CDR3aa: CASEVGGVSTEAFF

v_gene: TRBV6-1
d_gene: NA
j_gene: TRBJ2-3
abundance: NA
CDR3nt: TGTGCCAGCAGTGAACCCCCCGATAGCACAGATACGCAGTATTTT
CDR3aa: CASSEPPDSTDTQYF

v_gene: TRBV4-3
d_gene: NA
j_gene: TRBJ2-7
abundance: NA
CDR3nt: TGCGCCAGCAGCCAAGGAAATACCGACTACGAGCAGTACTTC
CDR3aa: CASSQGNTDYEQYF

v_gene: TRBV11-2
d_gene: NA
j_gene: TRBJ2-7
abundance: NA
CDR3nt: TGTGCCAGCAGCTTACATACAGGCCCCTACGAGCAGTACTTC
CDR3aa: CASSLHTGPYEQYF

v_gene: TRBV5-1
d_gene: TRBD1
j_gene: TRBJ1-6
abundance: NA
CDR3nt: TGCGCCAGCAGCCAGGGGACAGGGGATAATTCACCCCTCCACTTT
CDR3aa: CASSQGTGDNSPLHF

v_gene: TRBV7-9
d_gene: NA
j_gene: TRBJ1-2
abundance: NA
CDR3nt: TGTGCCAGCAGCTTTGGTCAGAACTATGGCTACACCTTC
CDR3aa: CASSFGQNYGYTF

v_gene: TRBV10-2
d_gene: NA
j_gene: TRBJ1-1
abundance: NA
CDR3nt: TGCGCCAGCAATCAGGGGAGAGACACTGAAGCTTTCTTT
CDR3aa: CASNQGRDTEAFF

v_gene: TRBV21-1
d_gene: NA
j_gene: TRBJ2-2
abundance: NA
CDR3nt: TGTGCCAGCAGCACCCCGGGAGAAACCGGGGAGCTGTTTTTT
CDR3aa: CASSTPGETGELFF

v_gene: TRBV11-2
d_gene: TRBD1
j_gene: TRBJ1-6
abundance: NA
CDR3nt: TGTGCCAGCAGCCCAGGGGGGAATTCACCCCTCCACTTT
CDR3aa: CASSPGGNSPLHF

v_gene: TRBV7-9
d_gene: NA
j_gene: TRBJ1-1
abundance: NA
CDR3nt: TGTGCCAGCAGCTTAAACAACCTCAAGGACTCAACGAGGCACACTGAAGCTTTCTTT
CDR3aa: CASSLNNLKDSTRHTEAFF

v_gene: TRBV28
d_gene: NA
j_gene: TRBJ1-1
abundance: NA
CDR3nt: TGTGCCAGCAGTACCGGGACCTTGAACACTGAAGCTTTCTTT
CDR3aa: CASSTGTLNTEAFF

v_gene: TRBV7-2
d_gene: NA
j_gene: TRBJ1-1
abundance: NA
CDR3nt: TGTGCCAGCAGCCCCCCAGGGGCCCGCACGGAAGCTTTCTTT
CDR3aa: CASSPPGARTEAFF

v_gene: TRBV5-1
d_gene: NA
j_gene: TRBJ1-1
abundance: NA
CDR3nt: TGCGCCAGCAGCCCGAACAGGGACGGCACTGAAGCTTTCTTT
CDR3aa: CASSPNRDGTEAFF

v_gene: TRBV18
d_gene: NA
j_gene: TRBJ1-4
abundance: NA
CDR3nt: TGTGCCAGCTCACCACAGGGGACTAATGAAAAACTGTTTTTT
CDR3aa: CASSPQGTNEKLFF

v_gene: TRBV30
d_gene: NA
j_gene: TRBJ1-5
abundance: NA
CDR3nt: TGTGCCTGGAGTGTAGGGGTACTAGGCAATCAGCCCCAGCATTTT
CDR3aa: CAWSVGVLGNQPQHF

v_gene: TRBV19
d_gene: NA
j_gene: TRBJ1-1
abundance: NA
CDR3nt: TGTGCCAGTAGTTTTCTGGGGAGCACTGAAGCTTTCTTT
CDR3aa: CASSFLGSTEAFF

v_gene: TRBV7-6
d_gene: TRBD1
j_gene: TRBJ1-4
abundance: NA
CDR3nt: TGTGCCAGCAGCTCGCTACAGGGGGTTGATGAAAAACTGTTTTTT
CDR3aa: CASSSLQGVDEKLFF

v_gene: TRBV30
d_gene: NA
j_gene: TRBJ1-5
abundance: NA
CDR3nt: TGTGCCTGGAGCCCACAGGCAGGGCAGCCCCAGCATTTT
CDR3aa: CAWSPQAGQPQHF

v_gene: TRBV13
d_gene: NA
j_gene: TRBJ1-2
abundance: once
CDR3nt: TGTGCCAGCAGCTTCCAACAGGGAACGGGCTATGGCTACACCTTC
CDR3aa: CASSFQQGTGYGYTF

v_gene: TRBV24-1
d_gene: NA
j_gene: TRBJ2-1
abundance: NA
CDR3nt: TGTGCCACCAGTGATTTGAGGGGAGCTGAGCAGTTCTTC
CDR3aa: CATSDLRGAEQFF

v_gene: TRBV7-6
d_gene: TRBD1
j_gene: TRBJ2-1
abundance: NA
CDR3nt: TGTGCCAGCAGCTACCGGGACAGGGCCAACAATGAGCAGTTCTTC
CDR3aa: CASSYRDRANNEQFF

v_gene: TRBV21-1
d_gene: NA
j_gene: TRBJ2-3
abundance: NA
CDR3nt: TGTGCCAGCAGCACGCAGACTAGCGGGGGCGCAGATACGCAGTATTTT
CDR3aa: CASSTQTSGGADTQYF

v_gene: TRBV28
d_gene: NA
j_gene: TRBJ2-2
abundance: NA
CDR3nt: TGTGCCAGCAGTTTATCGGATGGCAGGGGGGGAGCCGGGGAGCTGTTTTTT
CDR3aa: CASSLSDGRGGAGELFF

v_gene: TRBV29-1
d_gene: TRBD1
j_gene: TRBJ1-1
abundance: NA
CDR3nt: TGCAGCTCCACTTGGGGGACAGGGGGGCCGAACACTGAAGCTTTCTTT
CDR3aa: CSSTWGTGGPNTEAFF

v_gene: TRBV19
d_gene: TRBD1
j_gene: TRBJ1-1
abundance: once
CDR3nt: TGTGCCAGTAGCGGACAGGGGGCTGTTGTAGTCGCTTTCTTT
CDR3aa: CASSGQGAVVVAFF

v_gene: TRBV7-2
d_gene: NA
j_gene: TRBJ1-2
abundance: NA
CDR3nt: TGTGCCAGCAGCTCCGGATGGGGGGATGGCTACACCTTC
CDR3aa: CASSSGWGDGYTF

v_gene: TRBV6-2/TRBV6-3
d_gene: NA
j_gene: TRBJ1-2
abundance: NA
CDR3nt: TGTGCCAGCAGTACGCAACAGGGTGCCGGACTTTCTAACTATGGCTACACCTTC
CDR3aa: CASSTQQGAGLSNYGYTF

v_gene: TRBV7-9
d_gene: NA
j_gene: TRBJ1-2
abundance: NA
CDR3nt: TGTGCCAGCAGGTTAATGGGGGCAGGGCAACCCGGGGAGTATGGCTACACCTTC
CDR3aa: CASRLMGAGQPGEYGYTF

v_gene: TRBV4-1
d_gene: NA
j_gene: TRBJ2-7
abundance: NA
CDR3nt: TGCGCCAGCAGCCAAGATTGGGGATTCGAGCAGTACTTC
CDR3aa: CASSQDWGFEQYF

v_gene: TRBV6-5
d_gene: NA
j_gene: TRBJ1-1
abundance: NA
CDR3nt: TGTGCCAGCAGTTACTCGAATGCAGGTCTGTACGAAGCTTTCTTT
CDR3aa: CASSYSNAGLYEAFF

v_gene: TRBV5-4
d_gene: TRBD1
j_gene: TRBJ1-2
abundance: NA
CDR3nt: TGTGCCAGCAGCTTCAGGGGGCTCAACTGGACCCAGAGATATGGCTACACCTTC
CDR3aa: CASSFRGLNWTQRYGYTF

v_gene: TRBV6-1
d_gene: TRBD1
j_gene: TRBJ2-3
abundance: NA
CDR3nt: TGTGCCAGCAGTGAAGAGACAGGGGGCGAGGCAGATACGCAGTATTTT
CDR3aa: CASSEETGGEADTQYF